Sequencing of this T cell receptor (beta chain) was carried out in a study of blood T cell repertoires in COVID-19. Sequenced by immunoSEQ multiplex PCR; TCRdb stores in-frame clones only, minus some. The table has 50,000 to 75,000 clones, 70% to 80% seen once. This CDR3 is 14 amino acids long. Trimming at V came to 6 bases and at J to 8 bases, leaving 8 bases not matched to a gene. CDR1 is MNHEY, CDR2 SMNVEV, per germline (reference sequence). This clone has more than one count but fewer than ten. This receptor was taken from a man at least 80 years old with active or convalescent COVID-19. The chain links TRBV27 to TRBJ2-1; TRBD2 matches at 9 bases. Sample: peripheral blood. CDR3 sequence reads: CASRDSGSRYEQFF. CDR3 nucleotide sequence: TGTGCCAGCAGGGATAGCGGGAGTAGGTATGAGCAGTTCTTC.